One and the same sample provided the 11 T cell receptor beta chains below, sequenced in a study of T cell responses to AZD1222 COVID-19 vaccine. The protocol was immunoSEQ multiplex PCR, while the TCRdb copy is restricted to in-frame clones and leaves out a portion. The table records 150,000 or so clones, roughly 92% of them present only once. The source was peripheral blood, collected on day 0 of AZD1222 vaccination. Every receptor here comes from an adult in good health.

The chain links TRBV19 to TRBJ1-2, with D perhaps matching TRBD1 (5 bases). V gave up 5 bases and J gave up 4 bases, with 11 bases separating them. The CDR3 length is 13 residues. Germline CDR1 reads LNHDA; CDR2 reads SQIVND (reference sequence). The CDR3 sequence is CASSWGSSYGYTF. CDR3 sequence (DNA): TGTGCCAGTAGTTGGGGCAGCTCCTATGGCTACACCTTC.

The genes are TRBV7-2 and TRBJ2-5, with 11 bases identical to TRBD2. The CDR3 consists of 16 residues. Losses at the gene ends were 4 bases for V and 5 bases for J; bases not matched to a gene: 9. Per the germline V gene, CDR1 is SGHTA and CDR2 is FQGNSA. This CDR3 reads CASSSDRLAGRETQYF. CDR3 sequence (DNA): TGTGCCAGCAGCTCCGATCGACTAGCGGGGCGGGAGACCCAGTACTTC.

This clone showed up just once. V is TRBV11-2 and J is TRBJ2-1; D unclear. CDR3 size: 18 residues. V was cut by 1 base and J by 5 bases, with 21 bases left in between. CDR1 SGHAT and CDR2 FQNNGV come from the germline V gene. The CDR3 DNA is TGTGCCAGCAGCTTAGTAAGCTGGGCGACCGTAAAGGACAATGAGCAGTTCTTC. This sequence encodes CASSLVSWATVKDNEQFF.

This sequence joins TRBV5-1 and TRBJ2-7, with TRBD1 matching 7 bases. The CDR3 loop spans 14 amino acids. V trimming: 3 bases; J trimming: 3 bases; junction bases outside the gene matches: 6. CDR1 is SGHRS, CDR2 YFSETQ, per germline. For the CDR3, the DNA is TGCGCCAGCAGCTCCTCCTCAGGGGGCTACGAGCAGTACTTC. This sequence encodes CASSSSSGGYEQYF.

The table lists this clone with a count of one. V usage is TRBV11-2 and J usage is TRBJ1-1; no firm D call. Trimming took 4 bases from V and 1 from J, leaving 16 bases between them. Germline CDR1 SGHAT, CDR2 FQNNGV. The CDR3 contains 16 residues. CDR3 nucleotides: TGTGCCAGCAGCTCTGGGTCGGGTACAACGAACACTGAAGCTTTCTTT. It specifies CASSSGSGTTNTEAFF.

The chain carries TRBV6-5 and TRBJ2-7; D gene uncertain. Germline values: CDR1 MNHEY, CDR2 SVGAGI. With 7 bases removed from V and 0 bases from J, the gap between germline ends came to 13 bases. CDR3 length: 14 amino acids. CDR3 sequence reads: CASNRDTHSYEQYF. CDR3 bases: TGTGCCAGCAACAGAGACACTCACTCCTACGAGCAGTACTTC.

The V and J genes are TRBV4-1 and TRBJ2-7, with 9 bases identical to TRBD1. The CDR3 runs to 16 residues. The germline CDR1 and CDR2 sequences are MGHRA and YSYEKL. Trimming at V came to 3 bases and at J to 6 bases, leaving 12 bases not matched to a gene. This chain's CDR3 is CASSHEPGQGHGEQYF. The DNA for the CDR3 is TGCGCCAGCAGCCATGAACCTGGACAGGGGCATGGCGAGCAGTACTTC.

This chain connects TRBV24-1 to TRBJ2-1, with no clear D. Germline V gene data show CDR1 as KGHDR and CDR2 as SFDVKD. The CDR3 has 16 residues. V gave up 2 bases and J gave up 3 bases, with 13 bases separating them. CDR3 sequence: CATSDYRARNYNEQFF. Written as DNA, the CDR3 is TGTGCCACCAGTGATTACCGGGCCCGAAACTACAATGAGCAGTTCTTC.

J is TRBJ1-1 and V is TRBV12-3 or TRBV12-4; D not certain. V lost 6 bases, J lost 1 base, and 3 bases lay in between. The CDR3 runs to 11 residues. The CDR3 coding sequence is TGTGCCAGCAGGGGGAACACTGAAGCTTTCTTT. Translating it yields CASRGNTEAFF.

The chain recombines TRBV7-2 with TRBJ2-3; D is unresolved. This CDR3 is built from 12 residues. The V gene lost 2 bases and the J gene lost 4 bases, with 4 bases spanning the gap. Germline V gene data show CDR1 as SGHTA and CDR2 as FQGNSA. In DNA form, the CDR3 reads TGTGCCAGCAGCTTATATGCAGATACGCAGTATTTT. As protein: CASSLYADTQYF.

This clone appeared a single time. CDR3 loop: CASSYRGTRSDEQFF. The DNA for the CDR3 is TGTGCCAGCAGTTACAGGGGGACTAGGTCCGATGAGCAGTTCTTC. The chain carries TRBV6-2 or TRBV6-3 and TRBJ2-1; 8 bases fit TRBD2. CDR3 length: 15 amino acids. V lost 2 bases to trimming and J lost 8 bases; unmatched junction nucleotides: 8. The germline CDR1 and CDR2 sequences are MNHEY and SVGEGT.